Given below is one TCR beta chain in context. What it binds is not known. Sequenced material consisted of expressed TCRB transcripts (all of the isolated RNA was reverse transcribed). Sequenced by immunoSEQ multiplex PCR; TCRdb stores in-frame clones only, minus some. The top ten hold about 0.065% of the sample, which has hundreds of thousands of clones, roughly 31% seen once. Sorting that relied on CD45RO/CCR7/CD25/CD127/CD95/CD27 yielded CD4+ naive, central memory, regulatory and stem cell-like memory cells. This sample was taken from a study of beta chain features in type 1 diabetes. V was clipped by 1 base and J by 0 bases, with 9 bases between them. Germline V gene data show CDR1 as GTSNPN and CDR2 as SVGIG (reference sequence). The CDR3 is 15 amino acids. Study observations and caveats: A possible short-template PCR bias applies equally to patients and controls. TCRB CDR3 length was moderately but significantly reduced in all four CD4+ subsets of Type 1 diabetes patients. A closer apparent resemblance between naive, central memory and Treg TCRB repertoires was seen in patients than in healthy donors.

The sample consisted of naive CD4+ T cells from blood. The rearrangement uses TRBV30 and TRBJ2-2, with D possibly being TRBD1 or TRBD2 (5 bases each). The receptor was derived from a man younger than 30 in good health. CDR3 residues: CAWSAGLSNTGELFF. The CDR3 bases are TGTGCCTGGAGTGCGGGGCTCTCGAACACCGGGGAGCTGTTTTTT.